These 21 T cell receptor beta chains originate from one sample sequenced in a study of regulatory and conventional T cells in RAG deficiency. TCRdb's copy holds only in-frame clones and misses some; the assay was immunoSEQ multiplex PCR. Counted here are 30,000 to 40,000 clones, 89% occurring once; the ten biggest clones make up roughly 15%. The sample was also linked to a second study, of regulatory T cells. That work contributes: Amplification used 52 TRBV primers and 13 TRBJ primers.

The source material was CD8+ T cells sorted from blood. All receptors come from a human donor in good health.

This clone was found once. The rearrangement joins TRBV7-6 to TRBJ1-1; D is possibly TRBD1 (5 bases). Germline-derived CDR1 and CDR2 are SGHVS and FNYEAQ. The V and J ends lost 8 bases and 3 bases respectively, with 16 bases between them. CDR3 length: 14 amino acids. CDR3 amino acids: CASSFGGTDTEAFF. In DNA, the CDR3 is TGTGCCAGCTCTTTCGGGGGAACGGACACTGAAGCTTTCTTT. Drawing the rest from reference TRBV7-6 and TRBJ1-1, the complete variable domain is GAGVSQSPRYKVTKRGQDVALRCDPISGHVSLYWYRQALGQGPEFLTYFNYEAQQDKSGLPNDRFSAERPEGSISTLTIQRTEQRDSAMYRCASSFGGTDTEAFFGQGTRLTVV.

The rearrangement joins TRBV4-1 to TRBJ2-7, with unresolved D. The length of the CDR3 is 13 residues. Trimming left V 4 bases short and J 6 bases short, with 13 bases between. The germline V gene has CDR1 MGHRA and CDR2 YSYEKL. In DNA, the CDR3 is TGCGCCAGCAGCCCCAGGACGGCACTCGAGCAGTACTTC. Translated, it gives CASSPRTALEQYF.

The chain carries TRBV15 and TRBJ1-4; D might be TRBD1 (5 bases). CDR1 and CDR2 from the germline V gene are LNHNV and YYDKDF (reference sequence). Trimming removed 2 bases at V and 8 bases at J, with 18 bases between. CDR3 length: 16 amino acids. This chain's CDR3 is CATSRLFDSRQEKLFF. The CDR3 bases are TGTGCCACCAGCAGACTATTCGACAGCCGGCAAGAAAAACTGTTTTTT.

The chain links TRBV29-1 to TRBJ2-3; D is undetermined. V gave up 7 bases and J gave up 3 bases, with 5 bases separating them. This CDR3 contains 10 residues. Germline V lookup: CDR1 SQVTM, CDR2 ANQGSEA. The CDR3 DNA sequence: TGCAGCGCCTCTACAGATACGCAGTATTTT. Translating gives CSASTDTQYF.

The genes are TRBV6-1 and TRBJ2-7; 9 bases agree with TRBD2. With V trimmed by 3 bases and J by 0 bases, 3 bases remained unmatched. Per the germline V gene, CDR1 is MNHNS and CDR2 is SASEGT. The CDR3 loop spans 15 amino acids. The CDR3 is CASSEAGGFSYEQYF. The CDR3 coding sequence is TGTGCCAGCAGTGAGGCGGGGGGGTTCTCCTACGAGCAGTACTTC.

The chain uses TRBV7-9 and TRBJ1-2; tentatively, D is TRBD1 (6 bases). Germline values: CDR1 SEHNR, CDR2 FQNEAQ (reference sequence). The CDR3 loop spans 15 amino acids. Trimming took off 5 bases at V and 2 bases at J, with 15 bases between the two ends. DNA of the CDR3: TGTGCCAGCAGCCCCAGGGGCGCCAGCAACTATGGCTACACCTTC. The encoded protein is CASSPRGASNYGYTF.

The DNA of the CDR3 is TGTGCCAGTAGACGTGGGGGGGACGTCTCCTACGAGCAGTACTTC. It yields the protein CASRRGGDVSYEQYF. This chain links TRBV19 with TRBJ2-7; 7 bases are shared with TRBD2. Germline CDR1 reads LNHDA; CDR2 reads SQIVND (reference sequence). This CDR3 comprises 15 residues. After removal of 6 bases from V and 0 bases from J, the junction contained 8 bases not matched to a gene.

The CDR3 nucleotides read TGTGCCACCAGCAGAGGCCACGGGGCCGATTCTGGCGAGCAGTACTTC. Its protein is CATSRGHGADSGEQYF. The chain carries TRBV15 and TRBJ2-7; D is possibly TRBD1 or TRBD2 (5 bases each). The CDR3 is made up of 16 amino acids. V shed 1 base and J shed 6 bases, with 19 bases lying between them. CDR1 LNHNV and CDR2 YYDKDF come from the germline V gene (reference sequence).

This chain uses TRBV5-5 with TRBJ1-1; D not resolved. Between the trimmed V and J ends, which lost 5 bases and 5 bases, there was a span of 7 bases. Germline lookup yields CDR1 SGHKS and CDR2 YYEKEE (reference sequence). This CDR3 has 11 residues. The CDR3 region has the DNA TGTGCCAGCAGTCAGGATACTGAAGCTTTCTTT. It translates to CASSQDTEAFF.

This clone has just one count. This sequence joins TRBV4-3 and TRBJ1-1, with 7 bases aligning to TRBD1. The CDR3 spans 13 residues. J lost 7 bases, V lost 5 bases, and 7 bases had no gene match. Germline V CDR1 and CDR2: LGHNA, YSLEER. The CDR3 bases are TGCGCCAGCAGCAAACAGGGGTATGATGAAGCTTTCTTT. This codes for CASSKQGYDEAFF.

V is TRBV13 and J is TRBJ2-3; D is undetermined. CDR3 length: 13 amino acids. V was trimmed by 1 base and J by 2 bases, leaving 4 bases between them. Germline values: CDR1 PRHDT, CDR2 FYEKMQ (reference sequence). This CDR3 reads CASSLVPTDTQYF. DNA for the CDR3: TGTGCCAGCAGCTTAGTGCCCACAGATACGCAGTATTTT.

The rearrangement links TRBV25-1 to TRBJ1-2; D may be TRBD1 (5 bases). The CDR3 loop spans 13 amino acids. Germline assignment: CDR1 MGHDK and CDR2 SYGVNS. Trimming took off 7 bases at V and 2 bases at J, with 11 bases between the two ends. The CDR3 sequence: CASNPGANYGYTF. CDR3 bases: TGTGCCAGCAATCCCGGGGCAAACTATGGCTACACCTTC.

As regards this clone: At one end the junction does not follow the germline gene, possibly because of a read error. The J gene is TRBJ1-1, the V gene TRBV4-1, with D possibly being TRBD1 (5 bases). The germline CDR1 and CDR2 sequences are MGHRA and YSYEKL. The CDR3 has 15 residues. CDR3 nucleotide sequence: TGTGCCAGCAGCCAAGATAGGGGTAATACTGCTGAAGCTTTCTTT. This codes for CASSQDRGNTAEAFF.

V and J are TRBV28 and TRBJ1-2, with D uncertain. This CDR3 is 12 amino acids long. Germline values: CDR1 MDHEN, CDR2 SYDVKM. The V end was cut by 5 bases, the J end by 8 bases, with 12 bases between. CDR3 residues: CASSPPSRGYTF. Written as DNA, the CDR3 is TGTGCCAGCAGTCCCCCGTCGAGGGGCTACACCTTC.

CDR3 coding DNA: TGTGCCAGCAGCTATCTTGGGGGCGGCGGTGGCTACACCTTC. It codes for CASSYLGGGGGYTF. The V and J genes are TRBV5-4 and TRBJ1-2; perhaps TRBD1 as D (6 bases). Per the germline V gene, CDR1 is SGHNT and CDR2 is YYREEE (reference sequence). The V end lost 3 bases, the J end lost 7 bases, and 16 bases lay between the germline ends. The CDR3 consists of 14 residues. Full variable domain (missing parts from reference TRBV5-4 and TRBJ1-2): ETGVTQSPTHLIKTRGQQVTLRCSSQSGHNTVSWYQQALGQGPQFIFQYYREEENGRGNFPPRFSGLQFPNYSSELNVNALELDDSALYLCASSYLGGGGGYTFGSGTRLTVV.

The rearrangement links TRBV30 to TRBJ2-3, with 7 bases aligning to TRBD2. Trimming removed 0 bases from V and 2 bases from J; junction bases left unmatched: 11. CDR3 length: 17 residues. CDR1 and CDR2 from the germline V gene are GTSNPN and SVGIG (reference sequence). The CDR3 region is CAWSVGFVGGTTDTQYF. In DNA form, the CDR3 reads TGTGCCTGGAGTGTAGGGTTCGTGGGGGGGACCACAGATACGCAGTATTTT.

The CDR3, as DNA: TGTGCCAGCAGCCCAGGTGCGGGCAATGAGCAGTTCTTC. Its translation is CASSPGAGNEQFF. The V call is TRBV5-4, the J call TRBJ2-1; TRBD2 might be the D (5 bases). Germline assignment: CDR1 SGHNT and CDR2 YYREEE (reference sequence). CDR3 length: 13 residues. With 4 bases removed from V and 6 bases from J, the gap between germline ends came to 11 bases. Full variable domain (rest looked up from reference TRBV5-4 and TRBJ2-1): ETGVTQSPTHLIKTRGQQVTLRCSSQSGHNTVSWYQQALGQGPQFIFQYYREEENGRGNFPPRFSGLQFPNYSSELNVNALELDDSALYLCASSPGAGNEQFFGPGTRLTVL.

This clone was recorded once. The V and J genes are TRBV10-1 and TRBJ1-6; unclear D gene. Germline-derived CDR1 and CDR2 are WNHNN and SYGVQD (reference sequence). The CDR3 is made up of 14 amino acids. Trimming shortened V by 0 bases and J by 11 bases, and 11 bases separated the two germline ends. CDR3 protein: CASSESGLGTPLHF. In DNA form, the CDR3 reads TGCGCCAGCAGTGAGTCCGGTCTGGGGACACCCCTCCACTTT.

CDR3 DNA: TGTGCCATCAGTGCCTCTATTGGACAGGGGACCCACGAAGCTTTCTTT. Translated: CAISASIGQGTHEAFF. The gene calls are TRBV10-3 and TRBJ1-1; 9 bases fit TRBD1. Germline lookup yields CDR1 ENHRY and CDR2 SYGVKD. This CDR3 spans 16 amino acids. V lost 4 bases, J lost 8 bases, and 14 bases stayed unmatched.

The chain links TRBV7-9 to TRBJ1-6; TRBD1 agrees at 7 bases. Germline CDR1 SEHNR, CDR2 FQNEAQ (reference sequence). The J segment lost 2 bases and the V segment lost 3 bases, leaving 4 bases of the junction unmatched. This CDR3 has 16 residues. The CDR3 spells CASSFRTGTYNSPLHF. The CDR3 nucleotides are TGTGCCAGCAGCTTTAGGACAGGCACCTATAATTCACCCCTCCACTTT.

CDR3 nucleotide sequence: TGTGCCAGCAGTGAAGCCGCCGGGCAGTCCTACGAGCAGTACTTC. Its translation is CASSEAAGQSYEQYF. The chain is built from TRBV6-1 and TRBJ2-7; D gene uncertain. Trimming shortened V by 0 bases and J by 1 base, and 10 bases separated the two germline ends. CDR1 is MNHNS and CDR2 is SASEGT in the germline V gene. This CDR3 has 15 residues.